The T cell receptor (beta chain) under discussion was sequenced for a study of blood T cell repertoires in COVID-19. Overall study context: COVID-19 samples collected from the United States, Italy and Spain covered acute and convalescent phases. From T cells, B-cell-depleted T cells, or PBMCs came the material, which was cDNA or gDNA.

Looked up from germline, CDR1 is SGHTA and CDR2 is FQGNSA. V was trimmed by 9 bases and J by 3 bases, leaving 18 bases between them. This CDR3 has 14 amino acids. Authors' methods: Researchers report that nucleated cell counts were estimated from reference gene primer amplification. Sequencing was performed with immunoSEQ multiplex PCR; in TCRdb, only in-frame clones are kept and a portion is missing. From that table come the V and J calls and clone size; the DNA was used to work out D and trimming. The sample lists a few hundred thousand clones, 84% seen once, with 15% to 20% in the top ten. The sample was peripheral blood. The clonotype comes from an elderly woman with active or convalescent COVID-19. This chain links TRBV7-2 with TRBJ2-7; a weak D match, TRBD2 (7 bases). CDR3 residues: CASGMAGARYEQYF. CDR3 nucleotides: TGTGCCAGTGGAATGGCGGGGGCCCGCTACGAGCAGTACTTC.